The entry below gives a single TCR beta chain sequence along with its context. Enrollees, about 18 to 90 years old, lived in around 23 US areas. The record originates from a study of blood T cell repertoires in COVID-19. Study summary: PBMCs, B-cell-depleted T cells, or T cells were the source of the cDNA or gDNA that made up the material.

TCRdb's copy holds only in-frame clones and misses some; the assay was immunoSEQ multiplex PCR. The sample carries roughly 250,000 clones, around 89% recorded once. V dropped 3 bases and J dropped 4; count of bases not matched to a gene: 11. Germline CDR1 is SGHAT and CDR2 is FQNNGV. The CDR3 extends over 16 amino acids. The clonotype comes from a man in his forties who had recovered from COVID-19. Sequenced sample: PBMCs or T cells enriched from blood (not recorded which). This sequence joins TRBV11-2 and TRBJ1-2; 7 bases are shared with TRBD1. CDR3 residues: CASSFGQVRGAYGYTF. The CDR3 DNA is TGTGCCAGCAGCTTCGGTCAGGTCAGGGGGGCCTATGGCTACACCTTC.